This TCR beta chain was obtained from a study of regulatory T cells in long-lasting Graves disease. As for time point: newly diagnosed GD, antithyroid drugs for less than 3 months. Isolated PBMC RNA provided the starting material for the TCR library. J was trimmed by 6 bases and V by 5 bases; bases with no gene match: 10. The CDR3 loop spans 14 amino acids. Germline CDR1 and CDR2: SEHNR and FQNEAQ (reference sequence). The table lists this clonotype with many counts. Assembly of TCR beta libraries relied on iRepertoire HTBI primers together with Arm-PCR of CDR3 regions. TCRdb used MiXCR to reprocess the multiplex PCR reads, holding one entry per CDR3 protein. The table shows over 500,000 distinct CDR3 sequences, with roughly 15% occurring only once. These sequences were also reported in another study, on T cells in Graves' hyperthyroidism and ophthalmopathy.

The clonotype originates from a woman in her twenties or thirties with Graves disease. The gene calls are TRBV7-9 and TRBJ2-7; 7 nucleotides align to TRBD1. The sample consisted of peripheral blood mononuclear cells (PBMCs), taken at new diagnosis, from a patient treated with antithyroid drugs. CDR3 DNA sequence: TGTGCCAGCAGCGATACAGGGGCTACGGTCGAGCAGTACTTC. Its protein product is CASSDTGATVEQYF.